These T cell receptor beta chains were read from a single sample in a study of T cells in Graves' hyperthyroidism and ophthalmopathy. TCRdb called the multiplex PCR reads again in MiXCR, with one record for every CDR3 protein. Of fewer than 450,000 distinct CDR3 sequences listed, 12% to 15% were seen once; the top ten hold roughly 19%. Input material: blood. All receptors come from a woman aged 55 to 70 with Graves' ophthalmopathy. CDR3s include the opening cysteine and the closing phenylalanine or tryptophan. A D gene is named only where the DNA matches it firmly. Part of the rows lack a size; the others show once, few, many or a class for expanded clones.

TRBJ2-1	many	TRBD1	TRBV30	CAWSAGQENNEQFF	TGTGCCTGGAGTGCGGGACAGGAGAACAATGAGCAGTTCTTC
TRBJ1-3	many	-	TRBV12-3/TRBV12-4	CASSLGQPGGTIYF	TGTGCCAGCAGTTTAGGCCAGCCCGGAGGCACCATATATTTT
TRBJ2-5	many	-	TRBV7-9	CASSPPSSGETQYF	TGTGCCAGCAGCCCCCCGTCAAGTGGGGAGACCCAGTACTTC
TRBJ2-2	-	-	TRBV18	CASSPRGQSNTGELFF	TGTGCCAGCTCACCGAGGGGACAATCGAACACCGGGGAGCTGTTTTTT
TRBJ2-5	many	TRBD1	TRBV18	CASSPDRGQETQYF	TGTGCCAGCTCACCAGACAGGGGGCAGGAGACCCAGTACTTC
TRBJ2-5	many	-	TRBV4-2	CASSPELALETQYF	TGTGCCAGCAGCCCAGAATTAGCGTTGGAGACCCAGTACTTC
TRBJ2-1	-	-	TRBV19	CASSPVGTYNEQFF	TGTGCCAGTAGCCCCGTTGGCACCTACAATGAGCAGTTCTTC
TRBJ1-2	few	-	TRBV7-9	CASIFLGGARGYTF	TGTGCCAGCATCTTCCTCGGGGGGGCTAGGGGCTACACCTTC
TRBJ2-7	-	-	TRBV7-9	CASEKDGYEQYF	TGTGCCAGCGAGAAGGATGGTTACGAGCAGTACTTC
TRBJ2-1	many	TRBD2	TRBV6-1	CASSYRGGGGDEQFF	TGTGCCAGCAGTTATAGGGGCGGGGGGGGAGATGAGCAGTTCTTC
TRBJ2-5	many	TRBD2	TRBV12-3/TRBV12-4	CASSLWASGNQETQYF	TGTGCCAGCAGTTTATGGGCTAGCGGGAACCAAGAGACCCAGTACTTC
TRBJ2-7	-	-	TRBV29-1	CSVEDHGGSYEQYF	TGCAGCGTTGAAGATCATGGAGGGTCCTACGAGCAGTACTTC
TRBJ2-1	many	TRBD2	TRBV28	CASRSAGTSGYNEQFF	TGTGCCAGCAGATCTGCCGGGACTAGCGGCTACAATGAGCAGTTCTTC
TRBJ1-5	-	-	TRBV20-1	CSATTGTLNQSQHF	TGCAGTGCTACGACGGGAACCCTAAATCAGTCCCAGCATTTT
TRBJ2-2	few	TRBD2	TRBV14	CASSQDRASGRNTGELFF	TGTGCCAGCAGCCAAGATCGCGCTAGCGGGAGGAACACCGGGGAGCTGTTTTTT
TRBJ1-2	many	TRBD1	TRBV7-3	CASSKGGQSYGYTF	TGTGCCAGCAGCAAGGGGGGACAGTCCTATGGCTACACCTTC
TRBJ1-1	-	-	TRBV9	CASSQGPNTEAFF	TGTGCCAGCAGCCAGGGCCCGAACACTGAAGCTTTCTTT
TRBJ2-5	-	TRBD2	TRBV5-1	CASKGLAGAETQYF	TGCGCCAGCAAAGGGCTAGCGGGAGCTGAGACCCAGTACTTC
TRBJ2-1	-	TRBD2	TRBV28	CASSTPGLALSREFF	TGTGCCAGCAGTACCCCGGGACTAGCCTTATCGCGGGAGTTCTTC
TRBJ2-7	many	TRBD1	TRBV7-2	CASSSTGTGRAEQYF	TGTGCCAGCAGCTCCACCGGGACAGGGAGGGCCGAGCAGTACTTC